The T cell receptor (beta chain) described here comes from a study of long-term antiretroviral therapy in people with HIV. With survey level as its setting, the immunoSEQ assay was v3.0. TCRdb's table, derived via immunoSEQ multiplex PCR, lists solely in-frame clones and lacks some. The sample lists 11,000 to 15,000 clones, 88% occurring once. General study findings and limits: Information pertaining to ART adherence, viral resistance or therapeutic modifications was not obtained. Dominant in the repertoire at all time points were clones expanded before ART.

Germline CDR1 is MDHEN and CDR2 is SYDVKM. Trimming took 2 bases from V and 1 from J, leaving 8 bases between them. This CDR3 has 14 residues. Points on this clone: The antigen is undetermined.

The receptor was derived from a man in his forties or fifties with HIV. The V call is TRBV28, the J call TRBJ2-5; D is tentatively TRBD1 or TRBD2 (6 bases each). The input for sequencing was unsorted PBMCs, taken 6.2 years after starting antiretroviral therapy. CDR3 sequence: CASSLRGVQETQYF. CDR3 DNA: TGTGCCAGCAGTTTAAGGGGGGTCCAAGAGACCCAGTACTTC. The complete variable domain, with remaining parts taken from reference TRBV28 and TRBJ2-5, reads DVKVTQSSRYLVKRTGEKVFLECVQDMDHENMFWYRQDPGLGLRLIYFSYDVKMKEKGDIPEGYSVSREKKERFSLILESASTNQTSMYLCASSLRGVQETQYFGPGTRLLVL.